Below are 27 T cell receptor beta chains sequenced from a single sample in a study of early T cells in non-severe SARS-CoV-2 infection. Using its own MiXCR run on the 5' RACE reads, TCRdb lists one record per CDR3 protein. The sample lists 32,000 or so distinct CDR3 sequences, 6.3% occurring once. The sequencing sample was made of whole blood. These receptors all stem from an adult who was a healthcare worker with PCR-confirmed SARS-CoV-2 infection or an uninfected control (not recorded which).

The J gene is TRBJ2-1, the V gene TRBV4-3, with D perhaps TRBD1 or TRBD2 (5 bases each). Germline assignment: CDR1 LGHNA and CDR2 YSLEER. Between the trimmed V and J ends, which lost 0 bases and 3 bases, there was a span of 12 bases. CDR3 length: 16 residues. This CDR3 is CASSQEWQGVYNEQFF. The CDR3 nucleotides read TGCGCCAGCAGCCAAGAGTGGCAGGGAGTCTACAATGAGCAGTTCTTC.

This clonotype was seen ten or more times. This CDR3 reads CASSSITSPLHF. CDR3 nucleotide sequence: TGTGCCAGCAGCAGTATTACGTCACCCCTCCACTTT. The genes are TRBV6-5 and TRBJ1-6, with unresolved D. V was pared by 6 bases and J by 10 bases, with 10 bases between. In germline, CDR1 is MNHEY, CDR2 SVGAGI. The CDR3 spans 12 residues.

Only a few counts were recorded for this clonotype. The chain joins TRBV7-2 to TRBJ1-1; D possibly corresponds to TRBD1 (5 bases). V was clipped by 5 bases and J by 7 bases, with 17 bases between them. CDR3 length: 14 residues. CDR1 SGHTA and CDR2 FQGNSA come from the germline V gene. CDR3 protein: CASSPLGQPIEAFF. The CDR3, as DNA: TGTGCCAGCAGCCCCCTTGGACAACCAATTGAAGCTTTCTTT.

At least ten counts were recorded for this clonotype. V usage is TRBV5-1 and J usage is TRBJ2-1, with D perhaps matching TRBD2 (5 bases). The CDR3 totals 13 residues. CDR1 is SGHRS and CDR2 is YFSETQ in the germline V gene. V lost 5 bases, J lost 7 bases, and 13 bases lay in between. The CDR3: CASRIGGENEQFF. CDR3 in DNA: TGCGCCAGCAGGATTGGAGGAGAGAATGAGCAGTTCTTC. The entire variable domain, with the rest obtained from reference TRBV5-1 and TRBJ2-1, is as follows: KAGVTQTPRYLIKTRGQQVTLSCSPISGHRSVSWYQQTPGQGLQFLFEYFSETQRNKGNFPGRFSGRQFSNSRSEMNVSTLELGDSALYLCASRIGGENEQFFGPGTRLTVL.

This clonotype was seen at least ten times. The J gene is TRBJ2-2, the V gene TRBV5-5, with D possibly called TRBD1 or TRBD2 (7 bases each). Germline V gene data show CDR1 as SGHKS and CDR2 as YYEKEE (reference sequence). Trimming removed 4 bases from V and 5 bases from J, with 21 bases in between. The CDR3 covers 17 residues. CDR3 DNA: TGTGCCAGCAGCCCGGCCGGGGGGACAGCTCTTACCGGGGAGCTGTTTTTT. Its translation: CASSPAGGTALTGELFF.

This clonotype was detected ten times or more. The chain couples TRBV7-6 to TRBJ2-7; D is perhaps TRBD1 (5 bases). Between the trimmed V and J ends, which lost 1 base and 5 bases, there was a span of 9 bases. Germline V gene data show CDR1 as SGHVS and CDR2 as FNYEAQ. This CDR3 has 13 residues. The CDR3 loop reads CASSLGGQDEQYF. CDR3 coding DNA: TGTGCCAGCAGCTTAGGGGGCCAGGACGAGCAGTACTTC.

This clonotype was observed at least ten times. J is TRBJ2-7 and V is TRBV7-6; 13 bases fit TRBD2. The V segment lost 5 bases and the J segment 4 bases; nucleotides outside the gene matches: 8. In germline, CDR1 is SGHVS, CDR2 FNYEAQ. The CDR3 covers 16 residues. CDR3 in DNA: TGTGCCAGCAGCCCATCGACTAGCGGGAGGAAATACGAGCAGTACTTC. Residues: CASSPSTSGRKYEQYF.

Many counts were recorded for this clonotype. Here the CDR3 reads CASSPGTLGNEQFF. CDR3 sequence (DNA): TGTGCCAGCTCACCAGGGACATTGGGCAATGAGCAGTTCTTC. The V call is TRBV18, the J call TRBJ2-1, with a possible D match to TRBD1 (6 bases). In germline, CDR1 is KGHSH, CDR2 LQKENI. The ends were cut back, 2 bases at V and 6 bases at J, with 11 bases in the middle. The CDR3 covers 14 residues.

By frequency in the sample, this clonotype is medium-sized (0.01 to 0.1%). CDR3 sequence (DNA): TGTGCCAGCAGCTTGACTAGCGGGAGCCCAGATACGCAGTATTTT. Translation: CASSLTSGSPDTQYF. The chain recombines TRBV5-5 with TRBJ2-3, with 11 positions matching TRBD2. In germline, CDR1 is SGHKS, CDR2 YYEKEE (reference sequence). This CDR3 is built from 15 residues. V lost 1 base and J lost 4; bases outside the gene matches: 2.

The rearrangement joins TRBV19 to TRBJ2-2; the match to TRBD1 covers 9 bases. CDR3 length: 15 amino acids. Germline V gene data show CDR1 as LNHDA and CDR2 as SQIVND (reference sequence). V trimming: 3 bases; J trimming: 6 bases; junction bases outside the gene matches: 5. CDR3 sequence: CASSIPRTGAGELFF. CDR3 nucleotides: TGTGCCAGTAGTATCCCACGGACAGGGGCCGGGGAGCTGTTTTTT. The full variable domain, its missing parts supplied by reference TRBV19 and TRBJ2-2, is DGGITQSPKYLFRKEGQNVTLSCEQNLNHDAMYWYRQDPGQGLRLIYYSQIVNDFQKGDIAEGYSVSREKKESFPLTVTSAQKNPTAFYLCASSIPRTGAGELFFGEGSRLTVL.

The J gene is TRBJ2-2, the V gene TRBV6-2 or TRBV6-3; tentatively, D is TRBD2 (5 bases). Germline V lookup: CDR1 MNHEY, CDR2 SVGEGT. V was shortened by 7 bases and J by 8 bases, with 17 bases between the two germline ends. The CDR3 is 14 amino acids. Here the CDR3 reads CASTNGEFGGELFF. CDR3 nucleotides: TGTGCCAGCACCAACGGGGAGTTTGGAGGGGAGCTGTTTTTT.

This clonotype has ten or more counts. This chain links TRBV20-1 with TRBJ1-1, with 7 bases identical to TRBD1. V gave up 1 base and J gave up 5 bases; unmatched junction bases: 4. Per germline, CDR1 DFQATT and CDR2 SNEGSKA (reference sequence). CDR3 length: 13 residues. CDR3 in amino acids: CSARAQGGTEAFF. The CDR3 DNA reads TGCAGTGCTAGAGCCCAGGGGGGGACTGAAGCTTTCTTT.

J is TRBJ2-7 and V is TRBV7-9; D not resolved. The CDR3 contains 12 residues. V gave up 5 bases and J gave up 1 base, with 6 bases separating them. The germline V gene encodes CDR1 SEHNR and CDR2 FQNEAQ (reference sequence). For the CDR3, the DNA is TGTGCCAGCAGCCCCCATTCCTACGAGCAGTACTTC. This codes for CASSPHSYEQYF.

The chain links TRBV10-1 to TRBJ2-2; D gene unclear. With 10 bases removed from V and 5 bases from J, the gap between germline ends came to 11 bases. Germline V gene data show CDR1 as WNHNN and CDR2 as SYGVQD (reference sequence). The length of the CDR3 is 12 residues. The CDR3 spells CAKRDRTGELFF. CDR3 nucleotide sequence: TGCGCCAAGAGAGATAGGACCGGGGAGCTGTTTTTT.

There are a few counts of this clonotype. The chain is built from TRBV5-1 and TRBJ1-1, with 8 bases lining up with TRBD1. Germline assignment: CDR1 SGHRS and CDR2 YFSETQ. The CDR3 spans 16 residues. With 6 bases clipped from V and 1 base from J, the junction kept 11 bases outside the gene matches. CDR3 residues: CASTSGQGGWNTEAFF. The CDR3 coding sequence is TGCGCCAGCACCTCCGGACAGGGAGGGTGGAACACTGAAGCTTTCTTT.

V usage is TRBV12-3 or TRBV12-4 and J usage is TRBJ2-7; D possibly corresponds to TRBD1 (5 bases). The V end lost 3 bases, the J end lost 3 bases, and 9 bases lay between the germline ends. The length of the CDR3 is 13 residues. The CDR3 loop is CASSLGQIYEQYF. CDR3 nucleotide sequence: TGTGCCAGCAGTTTGGGGCAGATCTACGAGCAGTACTTC.

This clonotype appeared many times. This chain links TRBV6-6 with TRBJ1-3; D not resolved. Trimming removed 5 bases at V and 4 bases at J, with 15 bases between. The germline V gene encodes CDR1 MNHNY and CDR2 SVGAGI (reference sequence). This CDR3 contains 15 residues. The CDR3 here is CASSPSRLAGNTIYF. CDR3 bases: TGTGCCAGCAGTCCCTCGAGACTGGCCGGAAACACCATATATTTT.

The chain recombines TRBV11-2 with TRBJ2-7; TRBD2 is a possible D gene (6 bases). V was cut by 5 bases and J by 2 bases, with 13 bases left in between. Germline V gene lookup returns CDR1 SGHAT and CDR2 FQNNGV. CDR3 length: 14 residues. This chain's CDR3 is CASSPGTGAYEQYF. Here the CDR3 DNA reads TGTGCCAGCAGCCCCGGGACGGGGGCCTACGAGCAGTACTTC.

This clonotype was counted ten times or more. This chain joins TRBV7-8 and TRBJ2-3, with 9 bases matching TRBD1. Germline V gene data show CDR1 as SGHVS and CDR2 as FQNEAQ. The V and J ends lost 1 base and 7 bases, in that order; junction bases with no gene match: 3. This CDR3 is built from 14 residues. The CDR3 protein is CASSLGDRVNTQYF. The CDR3 DNA reads as TGTGCCAGCAGCTTAGGGGACAGGGTTAATACGCAGTATTTT.

This clonotype occurred a few times. The chain combines TRBV6-5 with TRBJ2-2, with 9 bases identical to TRBD2. The germline gives CDR1 MNHEY, CDR2 SVGAGI. Trimming at V came to 9 bases and at J to 2 bases, leaving 4 bases not matched to a gene. The CDR3 runs 14 residues. The CDR3 nucleotides read TGTGCCAGTTATAGCGGGGGTAACACCGGGGAGCTGTTTTTT. Amino acid sequence: CASYSGGNTGELFF.

This clonotype was detected many times. The genes are TRBV11-3 and TRBJ2-3; TRBD2 matches 8 bases. V was pared by 1 base and J by 8 bases, with 2 bases of the junction left unmatched. CDR3 size: 13 residues. Germline-derived CDR1 and CDR2 are SGHNT and YENEEA. The CDR3 coding sequence is TGTGCCAGCAGCTTAGGGACTAGCTCTACGCAGTATTTT. It encodes CASSLGTSSTQYF.

This clonotype occurred many times. The chain combines TRBV30 with TRBJ2-7; D ambiguous. V shed 6 bases and J shed 0 bases, with 9 bases lying between them. The CDR3 has 12 residues. Germline-derived CDR1 and CDR2 are GTSNPN and SVGIG (reference sequence). The CDR3 region is CACSRSSYEQYF. In nucleotides, the CDR3 is TGTGCCTGTTCGCGGAGCTCCTACGAGCAGTACTTC.

At least ten counts were recorded for this clonotype. The CDR3 loop reads CASITRSGGLYNEQFF. CDR3 in DNA: TGTGCCAGCATCACCCGGTCCGGCGGGCTCTACAATGAGCAGTTCTTC. The J gene is TRBJ2-1, the V gene TRBV12-3 or TRBV12-4, with D possibly TRBD2 on 5 matching bases. V lost 7 bases and J 3 bases, leaving 19 bases between the germline ends. The CDR3 spans 16 residues.

This clonotype appeared many times. The gene calls are TRBV5-4 and TRBJ2-7; D perhaps matches TRBD2 (7 bases). Germline V gene data show CDR1 as SGHNT and CDR2 as YYREEE (reference sequence). This CDR3 spans 15 amino acids. V dropped 4 bases and J dropped 1 base, with 15 bases sitting between them. DNA for the CDR3: TGTGCCAGCAGCCTGGCGGGGGCGACGTCCTACGAGCAGTACTTC. Translating it yields CASSLAGATSYEQYF.

This clonotype occurred a few times. The chain employs TRBV11-2 and TRBJ2-1; D uncertain. The germline V gene encodes CDR1 SGHAT and CDR2 FQNNGV. The CDR3 covers 14 residues. Trimming cost V 5 bases and J 8 bases, with 16 bases left between them. The CDR3: CASSPLRNPHEQFF. For the CDR3, the DNA is TGTGCCAGCAGCCCCCTTCGCAATCCTCATGAGCAGTTCTTC.

This clonotype was seen at least ten times. The V gene is TRBV5-3, the J gene TRBJ2-1; D uncertain. TRBV5-3 is known as an ORF, though its function is uncertain. V was pared by 2 bases and J by 0 bases, with 12 bases between. CDR3 size: 16 residues. The CDR3 DNA sequence: TGTGCCAGAAGCTTTCCACGGAAAATCTCCTACAATGAGCAGTTCTTC. It yields the protein CARSFPRKISYNEQFF.

This clonotype was counted ten times or more. The chain is built from TRBV11-2 and TRBJ2-4; TRBD1 matches at 12 bases. Germline values: CDR1 SGHAT, CDR2 FQNNGV. The CDR3 runs to 16 residues. V shed 8 bases and J 6 bases; nucleotides not matched to a gene: 11. CDR3 sequence: CASSGTGGTSRNIQYF. CDR3 nucleotide sequence: TGTGCCAGCTCCGGGACAGGGGGCACGAGTAGAAACATTCAGTACTTC. The whole variable domain, remainder taken from reference TRBV11-2 and TRBJ2-4, is EAGVAQSPRYKIIEKRQSVAFWCNPISGHATLYWYQQILGQGPKLLIQFQNNGVVDDSQLPKDRFSAERLKGVDSTLKIQPAKLEDSAVYLCASSGTGGTSRNIQYFGAGTRLSVL.